Below, one T cell receptor beta chain is given with its context. What it binds is not known. Primers for the PCR totalled 60 Vbeta and 13 Jbeta. Some clones are missing from TCRdb's copy, which holds only in-frame ones; the method was immunoSEQ multiplex PCR. Of approximately 160,000 clones listed, over 60% are singletons. The ends were cut back, 7 bases at V and 3 bases at J, with 22 bases in the middle. This CDR3 region has 17 residues. Germline assignment: CDR1 SNHLY and CDR2 FYNNEI. These data originate in a study of cytomegalovirus exposure and HLA in healthy donors. Study as a whole: In an earlier analysis, 95 million to 140 million unique TCR beta sequences were found from about 180 million T cells.

Overall study findings and caveats: In an earlier analysis, in roughly 580 donors, most V segments appeared productive either ~90% or ~30% of the time.

The sequence was collected from a male donor in good health and CMV-seronegative. The chain uses TRBV2 and TRBJ1-5, with D perhaps matching TRBD1 (6 bases). The sequencing input was PBMCs. CDR3 nucleotides: TGTGCCAGCATCCCAGGGGAGGGGTTCGCCCTCAATCAGCCCCAGCATTTT. It encodes CASIPGEGFALNQPQHF. The full variable domain, its missing parts supplied by reference TRBV2 and TRBJ1-5, is EPEVTQTPSHQVTQMGQEVILRCVPISNHLYFYWYRQILGQKVEFLVSFYNNEISEKSEIFDDQFSVERPDGSNFTLKIRSTKLEDSAMYFCASIPGEGFALNQPQHFGDGTRLSIL.